Listed below are T cell receptor beta chains from one sample, sequenced in a study of blood T cell repertoires in COVID-19. TCRdb's table, derived via immunoSEQ multiplex PCR, lists solely in-frame clones and lacks some. The table has a few hundred thousand clones, roughly 90% seen once; the top ten hold 2.5% to 3%. The source material was PBMCs or T cells enriched from blood (not recorded which). All receptors come from a woman aged 25 to 39 who had recovered from COVID-19. The CDR3 runs from the conserved cysteine through the conserved F or W. A D gene is named only where the DNA matches it firmly.

v_call: TRBV5-5; d_call: NA; j_call: TRBJ1-6; cdr3_aa: CASSLVGVVNSPLHF; cdr3_nt: TGTGCCAGCAGCTTGGTCGGGGTGGTTAATTCACCCCTCCACTTT
v_call: TRBV29-1; d_call: TRBD1; j_call: TRBJ1-2; cdr3_aa: CSAVDRVTNYGYTF; cdr3_nt: TGCAGCGCGGTGGACAGGGTAACTAACTATGGCTACACCTTC
v_call: TRBV3-1/TRBV3-2; d_call: TRBD2; j_call: TRBJ2-1; cdr3_aa: CASSRGTSVRYNEQFF; cdr3_nt: TGTGCCAGCAGTCGGGGGACTAGCGTTAGGTATAATGAGCAGTTCTTC
v_call: TRBV7-9; d_call: NA; j_call: TRBJ1-1; cdr3_aa: CASSYQGIVTEAFF; cdr3_nt: TGTGCCAGCAGCTACCAGGGGATTGTCACTGAAGCTTTCTTT
v_call: TRBV5-4; d_call: NA; j_call: TRBJ1-1; cdr3_aa: CASRVDKYNTEAFF; cdr3_nt: TGTGCCAGCAGAGTGGACAAGTACAACACTGAAGCTTTCTTT
v_call: TRBV9; d_call: TRBD1; j_call: TRBJ1-3; cdr3_aa: CASSLQSTGPRAKEGNTIYF; cdr3_nt: TGTGCCAGCAGCCTCCAGTCGACAGGGCCGAGAGCCAAAGAGGGAAACACCATATATTTT
v_call: TRBV12-2; d_call: NA; j_call: TRBJ2-7; cdr3_aa: CASRLAPIKAPSSYEQYF; cdr3_nt: TGTGCAAGTCGCTTAGCACCTATTAAGGCGCCTAGCTCCTACGAGCAGTACTTC
v_call: TRBV7-9; d_call: NA; j_call: TRBJ2-7; cdr3_aa: CATRTSNYEQYF; cdr3_nt: TGTGCCACCAGGACATCCAACTACGAGCAGTACTTC
v_call: TRBV2; d_call: TRBD1; j_call: TRBJ1-6; cdr3_aa: CAGSVGQGTSPLHF; cdr3_nt: TGTGCCGGGTCCGTGGGACAGGGGACTTCACCCCTCCACTTT
v_call: TRBV13; d_call: TRBD1; j_call: TRBJ1-1; cdr3_aa: CASSLAWTGGNTEAFF; cdr3_nt: TGTGCCAGCAGCTTAGCCTGGACAGGGGGGAACACTGAAGCTTTCTTT